One sample yielded the 26 T cell receptor beta chains listed below, sequenced in a study of CD8+ T cells in alopecia areata. Stated treatment: oral pan-JAK inhibitor, 5-10 mg twice daily. In each case, RNA was isolated and then reverse transcribed into cDNA as the sequencing template. This table comes from immunoSEQ multiplex PCR, and its TCRdb copy is limited to in-frame clones, with some not included. The sample includes fewer than 250,000 clones, 55% to 70% of them seen just once. The sample consisted of CD4+ T cells sorted from blood, taken at week 4, from a patient treated with tofacitinib. These receptors all stem from a human donor with alopecia areata.

This clone was picked up a small number of times. The chain employs TRBV30 and TRBJ2-7; D is unresolved. Trimming shortened V by 0 bases and J by 3 bases, and 6 bases separated the two germline ends. CDR1 and CDR2 from the germline V gene are GTSNPN and SVGIG (reference sequence). CDR3 length equals 12 residues. CDR3 loop: CAWSVEIYEQYF. In DNA, the CDR3 is TGTGCCTGGAGTGTAGAAATCTACGAGCAGTACTTC.

Turning to this clone: The sample holds other DNA sequences that translate to the same CDR3. V and J are TRBV5-1 and TRBJ2-5; possible D gene TRBD1, 6 bases. This CDR3 is built from 12 residues. Trimming removed 3 bases at V and 5 bases at J, with 8 bases between. Per germline, CDR1 SGHRS and CDR2 YFSETQ. The CDR3 loop is CASSSRGETQYF. The CDR3, as DNA: TGCGCCAGCAGCTCCAGGGGCGAGACCCAGTACTTC.

The genes are TRBV6-5 and TRBJ1-1; 7 bases are shared with TRBD1. This CDR3 is built from 14 residues. Germline assignment: CDR1 MNHEY and CDR2 SVGAGI. V lost 8 bases, J lost 5 bases, and 11 bases stayed unmatched. For the CDR3, the DNA is TGTGCCAGCGTATCCACAGGGGCGGTGACTGAAGCTTTCTTT. Translation gives CASVSTGAVTEAFF.

This clone was counted only a few times. The rearrangement links TRBV20-1 to TRBJ2-1; D gene ambiguous. Germline assignment: CDR1 DFQATT and CDR2 SNEGSKA (reference sequence). The length of the CDR3 is 11 residues. Trimming stripped 3 bases from V and 7 bases from J, with 7 bases between. CDR3 protein: CSASAFNEQFF. DNA for the CDR3: TGCAGTGCTAGCGCCTTTAATGAGCAGTTCTTC.

V usage is TRBV5-1 and J usage is TRBJ2-1, with TRBD1 identical over 8 bases. V lost 0 bases and J lost 7; bases outside the gene matches: 6. The CDR3 extends over 15 amino acids. In germline, CDR1 is SGHRS, CDR2 YFSETQ. CDR3 loop: CASSLETGARNEQFF. CDR3 coding DNA: TGCGCCAGCAGCTTGGAGACAGGGGCGAGGAATGAGCAGTTCTTC.

Only a few counts were recorded for this clone. The chain employs TRBV30 and TRBJ1-5; TRBD1 matches 7 bases. In germline, CDR1 is GTSNPN, CDR2 SVGIG (reference sequence). This CDR3 is built from 13 residues. Unmatched junction bases numbered 1, after V lost 4 bases and J lost 1 base. CDR3 sequence: CAWNRGSNQPQHF. CDR3 coding DNA: TGTGCCTGGAACAGGGGAAGCAATCAGCCCCAGCATTTT.

The rearrangement joins TRBV29-1 to TRBJ2-3, with D hard to call. Germline values: CDR1 SQVTM, CDR2 ANQGSEA. V gave up 4 bases and J gave up 1 base, with 6 bases separating them. CDR3 length: 12 amino acids. The CDR3: CSVGKGTDTQYF. CDR3 bases: TGCAGCGTTGGGAAGGGCACAGATACGCAGTATTTT.

This chain connects TRBV2 to TRBJ2-7; TRBD1 matches 9 bases. The CDR3 consists of 16 residues. Germline trimming cut 5 bases from V and 1 base from J; bases unmatched to any gene: 9. Germline V gives CDR1 SNHLY, CDR2 FYNNEI. The CDR3 here is CASSRRAGQGSYEQYF. The CDR3 nucleotides are TGTGCCAGCAGTCGCCGAGCGGGACAGGGTTCCTACGAGCAGTACTTC.

The V gene is TRBV9, the J gene TRBJ2-7, with TRBD1 matching over 11 bases. The trim removed 2 bases at V and 6 bases at J, leaving 4 bases unmatched. This CDR3 is 14 amino acids long. Germline V gene sequence: CDR1 SGDLS, CDR2 YYNGEE. CDR3 region: CASSVRTGGGEQYF. The CDR3 DNA is TGTGCCAGCAGCGTCCGGACAGGGGGCGGCGAGCAGTACTTC.

This chain joins TRBV30 and TRBJ2-5, with TRBD2 matching over 10 bases. With V trimmed by 0 bases and J by 4 bases, 2 bases remained unmatched. Germline values: CDR1 GTSNPN, CDR2 SVGIG (reference sequence). There are 14 residues in the CDR3. As DNA, the CDR3 is TGTGCCTGGAGTGTACGACTAGCGGGAGAGACCCAGTACTTC. The encoded protein is CAWSVRLAGETQYF.

V is TRBV28 and J is TRBJ1-2; D ambiguous. Germline CDR1 MDHEN, CDR2 SYDVKM. The V end lost 8 bases, the J end lost 2 bases, and 12 bases lay between the germline ends. The CDR3 totals 13 residues. CDR3 coding DNA: TGTGCCAGCGTGAGGCAGACCAACTATGGCTACACCTTC. Translating it yields CASVRQTNYGYTF.

The V call is TRBV14, the J call TRBJ2-7, with D possibly being TRBD1 or TRBD2 (7 bases each). The CDR3 is 14 residues long. The V end lost 4 bases, the J end lost 6 bases, and 16 bases lay between the germline ends. From germline, CDR1 is SGHDN and CDR2 FVKESK. The CDR3 nucleotides read TGTGCCAGCAGCCTCCGACAGGGCGGGGGCGAGCAGTACTTC. Its translation: CASSLRQGGGEQYF.

The gene calls are TRBV30 and TRBJ1-5; possibly TRBD1 for D (5 bases). Germline CDR1 and CDR2: GTSNPN and SVGIG (reference sequence). CDR3 length: 14 residues. V dropped 2 bases and J dropped 4 bases, with 12 bases sitting between them. In DNA, the CDR3 is TGTGCCTGGAGTACCACAGGTCCAAATCAGCCCCAGCATTTT. Protein: CAWSTTGPNQPQHF. The complete variable domain, with remaining parts taken from reference TRBV30 and TRBJ1-5, reads SQTIHQWPATLVQPVGSPLSLECTVEGTSNPNLYWYRQAAGRGLQLLFYSVGIGQISSEVPQNLSASRPQDRQFILSSKKLLLSDSGFYLCAWSTTGPNQPQHFGDGTRLSIL.

The chain joins TRBV29-1 to TRBJ1-5, with D maybe TRBD1 (5 bases). The ends were cut back, 4 bases at V and 4 bases at J, with 8 bases in the middle. From germline, CDR1 is SQVTM and CDR2 ANQGSEA. The CDR3 is made up of 12 amino acids. The DNA of the CDR3 is TGCAGCGTTGTATGGGGGAATCAGCCCCAGCATTTT. Protein sequence: CSVVWGNQPQHF.

The chain recombines TRBV11-2 with TRBJ1-2, with 10 positions matching TRBD1. There are 14 residues in the CDR3. V lost 7 bases to trimming and J lost 7 bases; unmatched junction nucleotides: 9. Germline V CDR1 and CDR2: SGHAT, FQNNGV. CDR3: CASTKTGGAGGYTF. CDR3 DNA sequence: TGTGCCAGCACCAAGACAGGGGGCGCGGGTGGCTACACCTTC. Filled out from reference TRBV11-2 and TRBJ1-2, the complete variable domain reads EAGVAQSPRYKIIEKRQSVAFWCNPISGHATLYWYQQILGQGPKLLIQFQNNGVVDDSQLPKDRFSAERLKGVDSTLKIQPAKLEDSAVYLCASTKTGGAGGYTFGSGTRLTVV.

The chain couples TRBV30 to TRBJ2-5; 13 bases are a match to TRBD2. Germline V gives CDR1 GTSNPN, CDR2 SVGIG (reference sequence). The CDR3 sequence is 15 residues long. The J segment lost 7 bases and the V segment lost 1 base, leaving 6 bases of the junction unmatched. Here the CDR3 reads CAWSAGTSGIVTQYF. CDR3 sequence (DNA): TGTGCCTGGAGTGCCGGGACTAGCGGGATTGTGACCCAGTACTTC.

This clone came up a few times. J is TRBJ2-7 and V is TRBV5-5; 11 nucleotides line up with TRBD1. After removal of 4 bases from V and 2 bases from J, the junction contained 11 bases not matched to a gene. This CDR3 comprises 17 residues. Germline V gene sequence: CDR1 SGHKS, CDR2 YYEKEE (reference sequence). The CDR3 loop reads CASSRQPGQGVAYEQYF. DNA for the CDR3: TGTGCCAGCAGCCGACAACCGGGACAGGGGGTGGCCTACGAGCAGTACTTC.

Here the CDR3 DNA reads TGTGCCAGCAGTCTACCTGGGACTAGCAGGTCCAATGAGCAGTTCTTC. Encoded protein: CASSLPGTSRSNEQFF. This chain uses TRBV28 with TRBJ2-1, with 9 bases that match TRBD2. The junction had 11 bases not matched to a gene; V was cut back by 5 bases and J by 6 bases. The CDR3 is made up of 16 amino acids. Looked up from germline, CDR1 is MDHEN and CDR2 is SYDVKM.

This clone was counted only a few times. The genes are TRBV29-1 and TRBJ2-2; 10 bases are a match to TRBD2. Trimming cost V 3 bases and J 3 bases; bases outside gene matches: 7. CDR1 and CDR2 (germline): SQVTM, ANQGSEA. CDR3 length: 16 amino acids. The CDR3 region is CSVDGGLAGDTGELFF. The CDR3 coding sequence is TGCAGCGTTGACGGCGGGCTAGCGGGAGACACCGGGGAGCTGTTTTTT.

The chain employs TRBV5-4 and TRBJ2-2, with D possibly TRBD2 on 6 matching bases. CDR3 length equals 15 residues. The germline gives CDR1 SGHNT, CDR2 YYREEE (reference sequence). Trimming shortened V by 3 bases and J by 4 bases, and 13 bases separated the two germline ends. CDR3 sequence reads: CASSSERARTGELFF. The CDR3 DNA follows: TGTGCCAGCAGCTCTGAGCGGGCGCGCACCGGGGAGCTGTTTTTT.

This clone was picked up a small number of times. This chain uses TRBV7-9 with TRBJ2-6; D possibly corresponds to TRBD2 (5 bases). The CDR3 sequence is 18 residues long. Per the germline V gene, CDR1 is SEHNR and CDR2 is FQNEAQ (reference sequence). Trimming took 5 bases from V and 1 from J, leaving 18 bases between them. The CDR3 loop reads CASSHPPGKPSGANVLTF. CDR3 DNA: TGTGCCAGCAGCCACCCCCCCGGGAAGCCTTCTGGGGCCAACGTCCTGACTTTC.

This clone appeared once. The chain couples TRBV21-1 to TRBJ2-3; TRBD1, as called in the table, went unchecked against the DNA. TRBV21-1 is an annotated pseudogene. The CDR3 loop spans 19 amino acids. The DNA for the CDR3 is TGTGCCAGCAGCGAACCACCAGGGATTGGGGAACTGAGCACAGATACGCAGTATTTT. Its translation is CASSEPPGIGELSTDTQYF.

This chain uses TRBV4-1 with TRBJ2-6; D is unresolved. Between the trimmed V and J ends, which lost 3 bases and 0 bases, there was a span of 9 bases. The germline V gene has CDR1 MGHRA and CDR2 YSYEKL. CDR3 length: 16 residues. DNA of the CDR3: TGCGCCAGCAGCCATCCCGGAGCCTCTGGGGCCAACGTCCTGACTTTC. It encodes CASSHPGASGANVLTF.

The rearrangement links TRBV30 to TRBJ1-4; possibly TRBD1 for D (6 bases). Germline CDR1 GTSNPN, CDR2 SVGIG (reference sequence). V shed 3 bases and J shed 6 bases, with 14 bases lying between them. The CDR3 extends over 14 amino acids. CDR3 sequence reads: CAWSPRGGYEKLFF. CDR3 in DNA: TGTGCCTGGAGCCCCCGAGGGGGTTATGAAAAACTGTTTTTT.

The genes are TRBV6-6 and TRBJ1-4; D gene uncertain. The V and J ends lost 0 bases and 8 bases respectively, with 4 bases between them. Per germline, CDR1 MNHNY and CDR2 SVGAGI (reference sequence). CDR3 length: 12 amino acids. Written as DNA, the CDR3 is TGTGCCAGCAGTTACTCGGAGGAAAAACTGTTTTTT. Translated: CASSYSEEKLFF.

This clone was recorded once. The V call is TRBV6-1, the J call TRBJ2-6, with 7 bases identical to TRBD2. CDR3 size: 15 residues. Trimming at V came to 4 bases and at J to 3 bases, leaving 3 bases not matched to a gene. In germline, CDR1 is MNHNS, CDR2 SASEGT. The CDR3: CASSAVAGGANVLTF. In nucleotides, the CDR3 is TGTGCCAGCAGTGCCGTAGCGGGTGGGGCCAACGTCCTGACTTTC.